Listed here are 13 T cell receptor beta chains from one sample, sequenced in a study of technical replicates of blood from a handful of donors. Sequencing used immunoSEQ multiplex PCR; TCRdb keeps in-frame clones, though not all of them. The table records tens of thousands of clones, roughly 92% of them present only once. Sequenced material: T cells isolated from PBMCs. The source is a human donor in good health.

V gene TRBV6-1 combines with J gene TRBJ1-1; D gene uncertain. This CDR3 region has 14 residues. V was pared by 3 bases and J by 0 bases, with 8 bases between. Germline V gene lookup returns CDR1 MNHNS and CDR2 SASEGT. This chain's CDR3 is CASSDRQVNTEAFF. CDR3 nucleotides: TGTGCCAGCAGTGATCGGCAGGTGAACACTGAAGCTTTCTTT.

The chain is built from TRBV11-2 and TRBJ2-1, with 9 bases matching TRBD1. The CDR3 is 15 amino acids. J was trimmed by 7 bases and V by 6 bases; bases with no gene match: 10. Germline CDR1 reads SGHAT; CDR2 reads FQNNGV. For the CDR3, the DNA is TGTGCCAGCAGGCGAACAGGGGGCCAGAGGAATGAGCAGTTCTTC. Protein: CASRRTGGQRNEQFF.

This clone has a single count. The J gene is TRBJ2-7, the V gene TRBV30; 7 nucleotides agree with TRBD2. CDR1 GTSNPN and CDR2 SVGIG come from the germline V gene (reference sequence). The CDR3 covers 17 residues. Trimming cost V 3 bases and J 3 bases; bases outside gene matches: 17. CDR3 residues: CAWRGIRAAGSVYEQYF. CDR3 DNA sequence: TGTGCCTGGAGAGGGATTAGGGCAGCGGGATCAGTCTACGAGCAGTACTTC. The entire variable domain, with the rest obtained from reference TRBV30 and TRBJ2-7, is as follows: SQTIHQWPATLVQPVGSPLSLECTVEGTSNPNLYWYRQAAGRGLQLLFYSVGIGQISSEVPQNLSASRPQDRQFILSSKKLLLSDSGFYLCAWRGIRAAGSVYEQYFGPGTRLTVT.

The chain employs TRBV19 and TRBJ1-4; TRBD1 agrees at 10 bases. The CDR3 runs 15 residues. The germline gives CDR1 LNHDA, CDR2 SQIVND (reference sequence). The J segment lost 5 bases and the V segment lost 6 bases, leaving 6 bases of the junction unmatched. CDR3: CASRGAGQGNEKLFF. CDR3 nucleotide sequence: TGTGCCAGTAGGGGCGCGGGACAGGGGAATGAAAAACTGTTTTTT.

The chain has TRBV27 and TRBJ1-2; D may be TRBD1 (5 bases). The V end lost 0 bases, the J end lost 8 bases, and 10 bases lay between the germline ends. The CDR3 runs to 13 residues. Germline values: CDR1 MNHEY, CDR2 SMNVEV (reference sequence). The CDR3 region is CASSLSGGGGYTF. As DNA, the CDR3 is TGTGCCAGCAGTTTATCGGGGGGTGGAGGCTACACCTTC.

The chain has TRBV5-4 and TRBJ2-7; weak D call: TRBD2 (5 bases). V was pared by 4 bases and J by 7 bases, with 12 bases between. Per germline, CDR1 SGHNT and CDR2 YYREEE (reference sequence). CDR3 length: 12 amino acids. CDR3 bases: TGTGCCAGCAGCCCCGGAGGTTTGGAGCAGTACTTC. Amino acids: CASSPGGLEQYF.

This clone was recorded only once. The J gene is TRBJ1-3, the V gene TRBV30, with 8 bases aligning to TRBD1. The CDR3 loop spans 15 amino acids. The V segment lost 1 base and the J segment 4 bases; nucleotides outside the gene matches: 6. The V gene's germline CDR1 is GTSNPN and CDR2 SVGIG (reference sequence). In DNA, the CDR3 is TGTGCCTGGAGTGCCGACAGGGGCCCCGGAAACACCATATATTTT. It translates to CAWSADRGPGNTIYF.

This sequence joins TRBV19 and TRBJ1-1, with 9 bases lining up with TRBD1. The germline gives CDR1 LNHDA, CDR2 SQIVND (reference sequence). V was clipped by 6 bases and J by 4 bases; unmatched bases: 9. CDR3 length: 15 residues. The CDR3 protein is CASRWDREGGTEAFF. The CDR3 region has the DNA TGTGCCAGTAGATGGGACAGGGAAGGGGGCACTGAAGCTTTCTTT.

J is TRBJ1-1 and V is TRBV2; no reliable D call. The CDR3 sequence is 16 residues long. Per the germline V gene, CDR1 is SNHLY and CDR2 is FYNNEI. Trimming stripped 6 bases from V and 3 bases from J, with 20 bases between. The chain's CDR3 is CASRPLFDWLDTEAFF. As DNA, the CDR3 is TGTGCCAGCAGGCCCCTATTTGATTGGTTGGACACTGAAGCTTTCTTT. Supplemented by reference TRBV2 and TRBJ1-1, the full variable domain reads EPEVTQTPSHQVTQMGQEVILRCVPISNHLYFYWYRQILGQKVEFLVSFYNNEISEKSEIFDDQFSVERPDGSNFTLKIRSTKLEDSAMYFCASRPLFDWLDTEAFFGQGTRLTVV.

The chain recombines TRBV27 with TRBJ1-1; 7 nucleotides align to TRBD1. With V trimmed by 6 bases and J by 6 bases, 7 bases remained unmatched. CDR3 length: 13 amino acids. From germline, CDR1 is MNHEY and CDR2 SMNVEV (reference sequence). In DNA, the CDR3 is TGTGCCAGCAGGTTGGCAGGGGGAGCTGAAGCTTTCTTT. Encoded protein: CASRLAGGAEAFF.

The sample holds one count of this clone. The V call is TRBV9, the J call TRBJ2-5, with D possibly matching TRBD2 (5 bases). Germline CDR1 SGDLS, CDR2 YYNGEE. The length of the CDR3 is 13 residues. Trimming left V 0 bases short and J 5 bases short, with 8 bases between. The CDR3 DNA is TGTGCCAGCAGCGTAGTAGGCGGGGAGACCCAGTACTTC. It codes for CASSVVGGETQYF.

The chain has TRBV2 and TRBJ2-7, with D uncertain. The CDR3 runs to 11 residues. Germline V gene sequence: CDR1 SNHLY, CDR2 FYNNEI. The V end lost 8 bases, the J end lost 6 bases, and 11 bases lay between the germline ends. CDR3 nucleotide sequence: TGTGCCAGCGGAGAGTTCGGCGAGCAGTACTTC. This translates into CASGEFGEQYF.

In DNA, the CDR3 is TGTGCCAGCAGTGACCTCTCCGCCGGGACATCCTCGTCAAAACTGTTTTTT. Protein: CASSDLSAGTSSSKLFF. The chain employs TRBV25-1 and TRBJ1-4, with D possibly TRBD1 on 6 matching bases. The V end lost 3 bases, the J end lost 10 bases, and 24 bases lay between the germline ends. Germline lookup yields CDR1 MGHDK and CDR2 SYGVNS. This CDR3 is built from 17 residues. The variable domain in full, with the rest retrieved from reference TRBV25-1 and TRBJ1-4, is EADIYQTPRYLVIGTGKKITLECSQTMGHDKMYWYQQDPGMELHLIHYSYGVNSTEKGDLSSESTVSRIRTEHFPLTLESARPSHTSQYLCASSDLSAGTSSSKLFFGSGTQLSVL.